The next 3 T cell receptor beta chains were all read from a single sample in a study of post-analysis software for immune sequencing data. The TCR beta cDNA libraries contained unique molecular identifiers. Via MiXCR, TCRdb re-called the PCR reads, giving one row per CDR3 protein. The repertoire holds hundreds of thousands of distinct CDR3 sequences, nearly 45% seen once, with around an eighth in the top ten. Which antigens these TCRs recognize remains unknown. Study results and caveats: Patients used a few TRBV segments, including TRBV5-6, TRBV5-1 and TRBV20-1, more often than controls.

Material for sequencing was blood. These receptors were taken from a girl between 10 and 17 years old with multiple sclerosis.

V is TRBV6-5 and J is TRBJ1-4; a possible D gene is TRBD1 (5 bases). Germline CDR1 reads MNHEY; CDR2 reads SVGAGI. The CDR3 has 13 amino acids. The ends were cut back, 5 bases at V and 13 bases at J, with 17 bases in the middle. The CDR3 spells CASSRRIAGGLFF. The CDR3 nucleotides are TGTGCCAGCAGTCGACGAATAGCCGGGGGACTGTTTTTT.

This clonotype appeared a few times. The CDR3 coding sequence is TGCAGTGCTCCCCCGGAAGGCAACACTGAAGCTTTCTTT. Amino acid sequence: CSAPPEGNTEAFF. The chain uses TRBV20-1 and TRBJ1-1; D remains unclear. This CDR3 spans 13 amino acids. The germline CDR1 and CDR2 sequences are DFQATT and SNEGSKA (reference sequence). The V end lost 5 bases, the J end lost 2 bases, and 12 bases lay between the germline ends.

The CDR3 protein is CASSKLAGGGNEQFF. CDR3 sequence (DNA): TGTGCCAGCAGCAAACTAGCGGGAGGGGGGAATGAGCAGTTCTTC. This chain uses TRBV6-5 with TRBJ2-1; 13 bases line up with TRBD2. V gave up 6 bases and J gave up 7 bases; unmatched junction bases: 6. The CDR3 spans 15 residues. Per germline, CDR1 MNHEY and CDR2 SVGAGI.